This T cell receptor beta chain was obtained from a study of beta chain features in type 1 diabetes. Comments on this clone: Its cognate antigen is unknown.

The entirety of the isolated RNA underwent reverse transcription, so expressed TCRB transcripts were sequenced. The table came from immunoSEQ multiplex PCR; TCRdb's copy has only in-frame clones and leaves some out. Of 350,000 to 400,000 clones in the sample, roughly 15% were seen once. Study-level findings and limits: VDJ junctions in type 1 diabetes patients carried more deletions and fewer insertions. Cells expressing TCR highly could be over-represented by cDNA sequencing. Moderately but significantly shorter TCRB CDR3s were found in Type 1 diabetes patients in all four CD4+ subsets.

This TCR was sampled from a woman aged 18 to 35 in good health. Sequenced input: naive CD4+ T cells from blood.

This chain's CDR3 is CASSVTSGGFYNEQFF. DNA for the CDR3: TGTGCCAGCAGCGTGACTAGCGGGGGATTCTACAATGAGCAGTTCTTC. This chain connects TRBV9 to TRBJ2-1; 12 bases fit TRBD2. Germline V CDR1 and CDR2: SGDLS, YYNGEE. This CDR3 region has 16 residues. Trimming cost V 2 bases and J 3 bases; bases outside gene matches: 3. The variable domain in full, with the rest retrieved from reference TRBV9 and TRBJ2-1, is DSGVTQTPKHLITATGQRVTLRCSPRSGDLSVYWYQQSLDQGLQFLIQYYNGEERAKGNILERFSAQQFPDLHSELNLSSLELGDSALYFCASSVTSGGFYNEQFFGPGTRLTVL.